The source of this T cell receptor beta chain is a study of regulatory T cells in long-lasting Graves disease. Both iRepertoire HTBI primers and Arm-PCR of CDR3 regions were used to build the TCR beta libraries. Each CDR3 protein gets one entry after TCRdb re-called the multiplex PCR reads with MiXCR. Altogether approximately 300,000 distinct CDR3 sequences are present, over 15% being singletons, with the ten largest covering more than 30%. The time point denotes: newly diagnosed GD, antithyroid drugs for less than 3 months. PBMC RNA served as the TCR library source. Overall study findings and caveats: Relative to new patients (966), persistent patients exhibited greater sharing of public clonotypes (around 2,800). Accuracy may have suffered from the small sample size.

As concerns this clonotype: The antigen remains undetermined.

This CDR3 comprises 17 residues. Trimming at V came to 5 bases and at J to 6 bases, leaving 13 bases not matched to a gene. The germline V gene encodes CDR1 SEHNR and CDR2 FQNEAQ (reference sequence). The chain has TRBV7-9 and TRBJ2-7; TRBD2 agrees at 13 bases. The receptor was isolated from a female donor with Graves disease. Source: peripheral blood mononuclear cells (PBMCs), taken at new diagnosis, from a patient treated with antithyroid drugs. CDR3 coding DNA: TGTGCCAGCAGCGCCATCCCTGGGACTAGCGGGGTCGGCGAGCAGTACTTC. Its translation is CASSAIPGTSGVGEQYF.